Presented here are 25 T cell receptor beta chains from one specimen sequenced in a study of blood T cell repertoires in COVID-19. The data were produced by immunoSEQ multiplex PCR, yet TCRdb's version contains in-frame clones alone and is incomplete. The sample consists of 200,000 to 250,000 clones, about nine tenths of them appearing once. The sample taken for sequencing was PBMCs or T cells enriched from blood (not recorded which). These receptor sequences come from a woman in her twenties or thirties who had recovered from COVID-19.

The V call is TRBV29-1, the J call TRBJ1-1; maybe TRBD1 (6 bases). The CDR3 extends over 13 amino acids. CDR1 and CDR2 (germline): SQVTM, ANQGSEA. V was cut by 6 bases and J by 3 bases, with 14 bases left in between. CDR3: CSVCWGPDTEAFF. The CDR3 DNA reads TGCAGCGTCTGCTGGGGGCCGGACACTGAAGCTTTCTTT.

This clone was seen only a few times. The rearrangement uses TRBV11-2 and TRBJ2-5, with 7 bases identical to TRBD2. The CDR3 has 16 amino acids. J was trimmed by 1 base and V by 6 bases; bases with no gene match: 11. From germline, CDR1 is SGHAT and CDR2 FQNNGV. CDR3 in DNA: TGTGCCAGCAGGGAATGGGAGGGTAGACGCCAAGAGACCCAGTACTTC. Protein: CASREWEGRRQETQYF.

This clone was recorded only once. The chain employs TRBV27 and TRBJ2-7, with 7 bases lining up with TRBD2. V was pared by 4 bases and J by 2 bases, with 8 bases of the junction left unmatched. The CDR3 length is 15 residues. Germline CDR1 is MNHEY and CDR2 is SMNVEV (reference sequence). In DNA form, the CDR3 reads TGTGCCAGCAGTTCCCGTCCCGGGGGGACCTACGAGCAGTACTTC. As protein: CASSSRPGGTYEQYF.

The rearrangement links TRBV4-2 to TRBJ2-7; 10 bases fit TRBD1. Germline CDR1 and CDR2: LGHNA and YNFKEQ. This CDR3 has 15 amino acids. V lost 1 base and J lost 5; bases outside the gene matches: 5. The DNA for the CDR3 is TGTGCCAGCAGCCAAGCGGGACAGGGGATGGACGAGCAGTACTTC. Its translation: CASSQAGQGMDEQYF.

The V gene is TRBV19, the J gene TRBJ1-3, with D possibly being TRBD1 (6 bases). From germline, CDR1 is LNHDA and CDR2 SQIVND (reference sequence). The CDR3 is made up of 15 amino acids. The V end was cut by 7 bases, the J end by 3 bases, with 16 bases between. CDR3 nucleotides: TGTGCCAGTACCCCCTCGCAGGGGTATGGAAACACCATATATTTT. This gives the protein CASTPSQGYGNTIYF.

V and J are TRBV19 and TRBJ2-3; 12 nucleotides agree with TRBD2. CDR3 length equals 16 residues. The junction had 1 base not matched to a gene; V was cut back by 1 base and J by 2 bases. From germline, CDR1 is LNHDA and CDR2 SQIVND (reference sequence). CDR3 DNA: TGTGCCAGTAGTATAGCTAGCGGGGGGGCCACAGATACGCAGTATTTT. Translation gives CASSIASGGATDTQYF.

This chain uses TRBV4-3 with TRBJ1-5, with D maybe TRBD1 (6 bases). With 0 bases removed from V and 3 bases from J, the gap between germline ends came to 12 bases. This CDR3 contains 16 residues. CDR1 is LGHNA and CDR2 is YSLEER in the germline V gene. CDR3 region: CASSQDRGGDNQPQHF. CDR3 DNA: TGCGCCAGCAGCCAAGACAGGGGAGGGGACAATCAGCCCCAGCATTTT.

This clone was observed a single time. The chain employs TRBV9 and TRBJ1-6; D gene unclear. The CDR3 runs to 13 residues. CDR1 and CDR2 from the germline V gene are SGDLS and YYNGEE. V gave up 4 bases and J gave up 7 bases, with 9 bases separating them. The CDR3 DNA sequence: TGTGCCAGCAGCCTAGGGCAAAATTCACCCCTCCACTTT. Encoded protein: CASSLGQNSPLHF.

The chain is built from TRBV7-2 and TRBJ1-4; 10 bases fit TRBD1. The CDR3 runs 14 residues. V lost 5 bases, J lost 5 bases, and 2 bases stayed unmatched. Germline V gene sequence: CDR1 SGHTA, CDR2 FQGNSA. The chain's CDR3 is CASSPTGGNEKLFF. CDR3 DNA sequence: TGTGCCAGCAGCCCGACAGGGGGCAATGAAAAACTGTTTTTT.

This clone was counted between two and nine times. This chain joins TRBV6-5 and TRBJ1-1; no clear D gene. Trimming took 5 bases from V and 3 from J, leaving 4 bases between them. This CDR3 comprises 11 residues. The germline CDR1 and CDR2 sequences are MNHEY and SVGAGI. The CDR3 spells CASSTDTEAFF. CDR3 sequence (DNA): TGTGCCAGCAGTACGGACACTGAAGCTTTCTTT.

The rearrangement uses TRBV10-3 and TRBJ1-5; D is undetermined. This CDR3 region has 13 residues. Trimming left V 6 bases short and J 3 bases short, with 9 bases between. Germline V gene data show CDR1 as ENHRY and CDR2 as SYGVKD. As DNA, the CDR3 is TGTGCCATCAGCGGGTTACCCAATCAGCCCCAGCATTTT. It codes for CAISGLPNQPQHF.

The chain is built from TRBV6-2 or TRBV6-3 and TRBJ2-1; TRBD1 matches at 7 bases. The CDR3 is 13 amino acids. From germline, CDR1 is MNHEY and CDR2 SVGEGT. Trimming removed 8 bases from V and 4 bases from J; junction bases left unmatched: 5. The CDR3 region is CASGWTGYNEQFF. The DNA for the CDR3 is TGTGCCAGCGGTTGGACAGGTTACAATGAGCAGTTCTTC.

For this clone: At one end the junction does not follow the germline gene, possibly because of a read error. The chain carries TRBV6-5 and TRBJ2-1, with a possible D match to TRBD2 (5 bases). The CDR3 loop spans 14 amino acids. The V gene's germline CDR1 is MNHEY and CDR2 SVGAGI. CDR3: CASSYPPESPGWIF. CDR3 bases: TGTGCCAGCAGTTACCCCCCCGAATCGCCGGGGTGGATCTTC.

The rearrangement uses TRBV4-3 and TRBJ1-6, with unresolved D. The CDR3 totals 16 residues. V was clipped by 0 bases and J by 9 bases, with 15 bases between them. In germline, CDR1 is LGHNA, CDR2 YSLEER. CDR3 residues: CASSQDGSGDGSPLHF. As DNA, the CDR3 is TGCGCCAGCAGCCAAGATGGCTCAGGTGATGGTTCACCCCTCCACTTT.

V gene TRBV4-3 combines with J gene TRBJ2-3; 8 bases line up with TRBD1. This CDR3 contains 15 residues. J was trimmed by 5 bases and V by 0 bases; bases with no gene match: 4. The V gene's germline CDR1 is LGHNA and CDR2 YSLEER. The CDR3: CASSQEWTGRDTQYF. CDR3 DNA sequence: TGCGCCAGCAGCCAAGAGTGGACAGGGCGAGATACGCAGTATTTT.

The chain carries TRBV9 and TRBJ1-2; D unresolved. Germline CDR1 is SGDLS and CDR2 is YYNGEE. CDR3 size: 16 residues. Trimming shortened V by 0 bases and J by 4 bases, and 16 bases separated the two germline ends. As DNA, the CDR3 is TGTGCCAGCAGCGTAGGAGGCACAAGTGTGGGCTATGGCTACACCTTC. This sequence encodes CASSVGGTSVGYGYTF. Full variable domain (outside the CDR3, taken from reference TRBV9 and TRBJ1-2): DSGVTQTPKHLITATGQRVTLRCSPRSGDLSVYWYQQSLDQGLQFLIQYYNGEERAKGNILERFSAQQFPDLHSELNLSSLELGDSALYFCASSVGGTSVGYGYTFGSGTRLTVV.

V gene TRBV10-3 combines with J gene TRBJ1-4, with 7 bases that match TRBD1. V shed 3 bases, J shed 8 bases, and the junction held 15 bases outside the gene matches. Germline CDR1 reads ENHRY; CDR2 reads SYGVKD. The CDR3 is made up of 17 amino acids. CDR3 sequence (DNA): TGTGCCATCAGTGACCCAGATAGACAGGGAGGAGGGGAAAAACTGTTTTTT. Amino acid sequence: CAISDPDRQGGGEKLFF.

The chain carries TRBV21-1 and TRBJ2-1; whether TRBD2, the table's D call, matches the DNA was not checked. TRBV21-1 is described as a pseudogene. CDR3 length: 14 amino acids. In nucleotides, the CDR3 is TGTGCCAGCAGCATTAGCGGGGAGTACAATGAGCAGTTCTTC. It yields the protein CASSISGEYNEQFF.

The V and J genes are TRBV12-3 or TRBV12-4 and TRBJ1-2, with D possibly TRBD1 on 5 matching bases. This CDR3 region has 13 residues. V lost 8 bases and J lost 3, with 13 bases in between. CDR3 bases: TGTGCCAGCGGCAGGGACTACGACTATGGCTACACCTTC. Translating it yields CASGRDYDYGYTF.

The chain has TRBV7-8 and TRBJ1-5; D is unresolved. Germline lookup yields CDR1 SGHVS and CDR2 FQNEAQ. This CDR3 comprises 13 residues. V lost 5 bases and J lost 6, with 11 bases in between. The CDR3 region is CASSPQAGQPQHF. The CDR3 region has the DNA TGTGCCAGCAGCCCCCAAGCCGGTCAGCCCCAGCATTTT.

V and J are TRBV7-6 and TRBJ1-4, with 9 bases identical to TRBD1. The junction had 8 bases not matched to a gene; V was cut back by 8 bases and J by 4 bases. CDR1 is SGHVS and CDR2 is FNYEAQ in the germline V gene. The CDR3 runs to 15 residues. This CDR3 is CASAGQGGYNEKLFF. The CDR3 DNA is TGTGCCAGCGCGGGACAGGGTGGCTATAATGAAAAACTGTTTTTT.

The rearrangement uses TRBV2 and TRBJ1-3, with 10 positions matching TRBD1. The V gene end was trimmed by 3 bases and the J gene end by 6 bases; junction bases not matched to a gene: 5. The CDR3 spans 15 residues. Germline V gene data show CDR1 as SNHLY and CDR2 as FYNNEI. CDR3 nucleotides: TGTGCCAGCAGTGAGGGACAGGGGTGGGAAAACACCATATATTTT. Protein sequence: CASSEGQGWENTIYF.

The chain recombines TRBV7-2 with TRBJ2-1; 11 bases are a match to TRBD1. Germline CDR1 is SGHTA and CDR2 is FQGNSA. This CDR3 comprises 16 residues. The ends lost 4 bases at V and 7 bases at J; junction bases unmatched: 9. DNA for the CDR3: TGTGCCAGCAGCTCTACCCGGGACAGGGGGTTGAATGAGCAGTTCTTC. Its protein is CASSSTRDRGLNEQFF.

This clone was detected only once. The chain is built from TRBV6-5 and TRBJ1-3, with D possibly TRBD1 on 5 matching bases. Germline V CDR1 and CDR2: MNHEY, SVGAGI. V was shortened by 2 bases and J by 6 bases, with 11 bases between the two germline ends. The CDR3 runs to 14 residues. This chain's CDR3 is CASSYRGVANTIYF. CDR3 nucleotide sequence: TGTGCCAGCAGTTACCGGGGGGTCGCAAACACCATATATTTT.

The chain carries TRBV5-1 and TRBJ1-6, with D perhaps matching TRBD1 (6 bases). Per the germline V gene, CDR1 is SGHRS and CDR2 is YFSETQ. The CDR3 has 16 amino acids. Trimming took 0 bases from V and 9 from J, leaving 16 bases between them. The CDR3 DNA follows: TGCGCCAGCAGCTTGGCGGGTCAGGGGTTGGGTTCACCCCTCCACTTT. Translation gives CASSLAGQGLGSPLHF. Based on the CDR3 plus reference TRBV5-1 and TRBJ1-6, the full variable domain is KAGVTQTPRYLIKTRGQQVTLSCSPISGHRSVSWYQQTPGQGLQFLFEYFSETQRNKGNFPGRFSGRQFSNSRSEMNVSTLELGDSALYLCASSLAGQGLGSPLHFGNGTRLTVT.